These 24 T cell receptor beta chains share one sample of origin, sequenced in a study of CD8 T cells in ankylosing spondylitis. The study's findings and limits: Characteristic of ankylosing spondylitis blood, it appeared, was a TCR beta motif comprising several highly homologous variants.

These receptors have no known antigen. TCRdb re-called the 5' RACE reads through MiXCR, storing one row per CDR3 protein. This table has just under 550,000 distinct CDR3 sequences, about 13% appearing once. Sequencing input: blood, either unsorted or a sorted T cell fraction (not recorded which). These receptors originate from a male donor with ankylosing spondylitis.

In its sample, this clonotype was seen a few times. The V gene is TRBV28, the J gene TRBJ1-1, with a possible D match to TRBD1 (5 bases). Trimming cost V 0 bases and J 4 bases, with 9 bases left between them. CDR1 MDHEN and CDR2 SYDVKM come from the germline V gene. CDR3 length equals 14 residues. The CDR3 loop reads CASSLWGEITEAFF. DNA of the CDR3: TGTGCCAGCAGTTTATGGGGGGAGATCACTGAAGCTTTCTTT. Full variable domain (remainder filled in from reference TRBV28 and TRBJ1-1): DVKVTQSSRYLVKRTGEKVFLECVQDMDHENMFWYRQDPGLGLRLIYFSYDVKMKEKGDIPEGYSVSREKKERFSLILESASTNQTSMYLCASSLWGEITEAFFGQGTRLTVV.

This chain joins TRBV5-1 and TRBJ1-4; D ambiguous. This CDR3 comprises 16 residues. Germline V gene sequence: CDR1 SGHRS, CDR2 YFSETQ. V lost 2 bases and J 2 bases, leaving 13 bases between the germline ends. In nucleotides, the CDR3 is TGCGCCAGCAGCTTAGGCGGGGATTTGACTAATGAAAAACTGTTTTTT. This gives the protein CASSLGGDLTNEKLFF. The variable domain in full, with the rest retrieved from reference TRBV5-1 and TRBJ1-4, is KAGVTQTPRYLIKTRGQQVTLSCSPISGHRSVSWYQQTPGQGLQFLFEYFSETQRNKGNFPGRFSGRQFSNSRSEMNVSTLELGDSALYLCASSLGGDLTNEKLFFGSGTQLSVL.

This clonotype occurred a few times. The genes are TRBV20-1 and TRBJ2-3, with TRBD2 matching 12 bases. In germline, CDR1 is DFQATT, CDR2 SNEGSKA (reference sequence). This CDR3 region has 17 residues. The ends lost 4 bases at V and 2 bases at J; junction bases unmatched: 10. The CDR3 protein is CSAKHTRTSGVTDTQYF. The CDR3 DNA reads as TGCAGTGCTAAACATACAAGGACTAGCGGGGTCACAGATACGCAGTATTTT.

The chain couples TRBV5-1 to TRBJ2-5, with D perhaps matching TRBD1 (5 bases). This CDR3 is 14 amino acids long. The germline gives CDR1 SGHRS, CDR2 YFSETQ. The V gene lost 0 bases and the J gene lost 5 bases, with 11 bases spanning the gap. The CDR3 DNA reads as TGCGCCAGCAGCTTGGGACAGATCGGGGAGACCCAGTACTTC. Its translation is CASSLGQIGETQYF.

Only a few counts were recorded for this clonotype. The chain employs TRBV27 and TRBJ1-2; the match to TRBD1 covers 11 bases. Germline CDR1 is MNHEY and CDR2 is SMNVEV (reference sequence). V was clipped by 5 bases and J by 8 bases; unmatched bases: 10. This CDR3 is 15 amino acids long. Written as DNA, the CDR3 is TGTGCCAGCAGTGACCGAGGACAGGGGGCCCGGGGCTACACCTTC. Protein product: CASSDRGQGARGYTF.

This clonotype turned up a few times. The chain is built from TRBV20-1 and TRBJ2-3; TRBD1 matches 10 bases. V shed 3 bases and J 1 base; nucleotides not matched to a gene: 1. CDR3 size: 14 residues. CDR1 is DFQATT and CDR2 is SNEGSKA in the germline V gene (reference sequence). In nucleotides, the CDR3 is TGCAGTGCTAGGACAGGGGGCCGCACAGATACGCAGTATTTT. Amino acids: CSARTGGRTDTQYF.

J is TRBJ1-4 and V is TRBV11-2; no reliable D call. Trimming cost V 5 bases and J 7 bases, with 14 bases left between them. The CDR3 totals 14 residues. Germline-derived CDR1 and CDR2 are SGHAT and FQNNGV. CDR3 sequence reads: CASSGSGSSEKLFF. The CDR3 nucleotides are TGTGCCAGCAGCGGGTCCGGGAGCAGTGAAAAACTGTTTTTT.

This clonotype has a handful of counts. The rearrangement joins TRBV20-1 to TRBJ2-7, with D possibly called TRBD1 or TRBD2 (5 bases each). The V end was cut by 6 bases, the J end by 2 bases, with 17 bases between. The CDR3 contains 14 residues. Looked up from germline, CDR1 is DFQATT and CDR2 is SNEGSKA (reference sequence). The CDR3 is CSAPPGPLAYEQYF. As DNA, the CDR3 is TGCAGTGCGCCACCGGGACCCTTAGCCTACGAGCAGTACTTC.

This chain connects TRBV19 to TRBJ2-1; D unresolved. The germline V gene encodes CDR1 LNHDA and CDR2 SQIVND (reference sequence). Trimming cost V 3 bases and J 5 bases, with 8 bases left between them. The CDR3 covers 13 residues. The CDR3 sequence: CASSIGWNNEQFF. CDR3 bases: TGTGCCAGTAGTATCGGGTGGAACAATGAGCAGTTCTTC.

This chain links TRBV2 with TRBJ2-2; possibly TRBD1 for D (6 bases). The CDR3 is made up of 16 amino acids. V gave up 3 bases and J gave up 5 bases, with 16 bases separating them. Germline V gene lookup returns CDR1 SNHLY and CDR2 FYNNEI. Here the CDR3 reads CASSEGAVSGTGELFF. CDR3 DNA: TGTGCCAGCAGTGAGGGGGCAGTAAGTGGTACCGGGGAGCTGTTTTTT.

V usage is TRBV29-1 and J usage is TRBJ2-1, with a tentative D call TRBD2 (6 bases). Trimming removed 4 bases at V and 5 bases at J, with 6 bases between. This CDR3 comprises 11 residues. Per germline, CDR1 SQVTM and CDR2 ANQGSEA. CDR3: CSVGGDNEQFF. DNA for the CDR3: TGCAGCGTTGGGGGGGACAATGAGCAGTTCTTC.

This clonotype was counted a few times. The chain links TRBV5-1 to TRBJ1-1, with TRBD1 matching over 9 bases. V was clipped by 3 bases and J by 5 bases; unmatched bases: 8. CDR1 is SGHRS and CDR2 is YFSETQ in the germline V gene. The CDR3 length is 15 residues. CDR3 sequence (DNA): TGCGCCAGCAGCTCAACACAGGGGGCTAATACTGAAGCTTTCTTT. Protein sequence: CASSSTQGANTEAFF.

The rearrangement joins TRBV24-1 to TRBJ2-5, with 9 bases that match TRBD2. In germline, CDR1 is KGHDR, CDR2 SFDVKD. The CDR3 is made up of 15 amino acids. The ends lost 9 bases at V and 2 bases at J; junction bases unmatched: 9. The CDR3 nucleotides read TGTGCCACCTATAGACTAGCGGAGCCTCAAGAGACCCAGTACTTC. It yields the protein CATYRLAEPQETQYF.

The chain has TRBV29-1 and TRBJ2-7; a possible D gene is TRBD1 (5 bases). CDR3 length equals 11 residues. V lost 6 bases to trimming and J lost 4 bases, with 10 bases between them. Germline V gene lookup returns CDR1 SQVTM and CDR2 ANQGSEA. The CDR3 DNA follows: TGCAGCGTCCTTAGGGGATACGAGCAGTACTTC. Encoded protein: CSVLRGYEQYF.

This clonotype was seen many times. The chain uses TRBV20-1 and TRBJ1-5, with 7 bases matching TRBD1. Germline V gene data show CDR1 as DFQATT and CDR2 as SNEGSKA (reference sequence). CDR3 length equals 18 residues. Unmatched junction bases numbered 12, after V lost 1 base and J lost 0 bases. CDR3 residues: CSARGTGQDPYSNQPQHF. The CDR3 DNA reads TGCAGTGCTAGAGGAACCGGACAGGATCCATATAGCAATCAGCCCCAGCATTTT.

This clonotype showed up just a few times. The V and J genes are TRBV29-1 and TRBJ1-1, with D possibly being TRBD1 (5 bases). CDR3 size: 13 residues. Trimming removed 4 bases at V and 6 bases at J, with 15 bases between. From germline, CDR1 is SQVTM and CDR2 ANQGSEA. CDR3 in amino acids: CSVAGGRTSEAFF. The CDR3 DNA sequence: TGCAGCGTTGCGGGGGGAAGGACCTCTGAAGCTTTCTTT. Full variable domain (remainder filled in from reference TRBV29-1 and TRBJ1-1): SAVISQKPSRDICQRGTSLTIQCQVDSQVTMMFWYRQQPGQSLTLIATANQGSEATYESGFVIDKFPISRPNLTFSTLTVSNMSPEDSSIYLCSVAGGRTSEAFFGQGTRLTVV.

The table lists this clonotype with a few counts. The chain employs TRBV6-1 and TRBJ2-1; tentatively, D is TRBD2 (6 bases). This CDR3 region has 14 residues. V shed 8 bases and J shed 13 bases, with 24 bases lying between them. Per the germline V gene, CDR1 is MNHNS and CDR2 is SASEGT. The CDR3 coding sequence is TGTGCCAGCCGAACGGGAGCAGATCCCACTGCACAGTTCTTC. It yields the protein CASRTGADPTAQFF.

The V call is TRBV15, the J call TRBJ2-1, with D uncertain. Germline values: CDR1 LNHNV, CDR2 YYDKDF (reference sequence). The CDR3 is 13 amino acids. Trimming left V 5 bases short and J 8 bases short, with 13 bases between. In nucleotides, the CDR3 is TGTGCCACCAGCCCGAGAGTAGTGGATGAGCAGTTCTTC. Its protein product is CATSPRVVDEQFF.

The V gene is TRBV4-2, the J gene TRBJ1-2; no clear D. Deletions cut 4 bases from V and 6 bases from J, with 15 bases between. The CDR3 totals 14 residues. Germline V gives CDR1 LGHNA, CDR2 YNFKEQ. In DNA form, the CDR3 reads TGTGCCAGCAGCCCGGTCGGTCAGAGAGATGGCTACACCTTC. It is translated as CASSPVGQRDGYTF.

This rearrangement joins TRBV10-3 to TRBJ2-3; D possibly corresponds to TRBD2 (6 bases). Germline V gene data show CDR1 as ENHRY and CDR2 as SYGVKD. Trimming stripped 10 bases from V and 0 bases from J, with 11 bases between. This CDR3 has 13 amino acids. CDR3 DNA sequence: TGTGCCACTCCGGGAGCGAGCACAGATACGCAGTATTTT. This codes for CATPGASTDTQYF.

V usage is TRBV20-1 and J usage is TRBJ2-1; D is possibly TRBD1 or TRBD2 (6 bases each). CDR3 length: 15 residues. The germline gives CDR1 DFQATT, CDR2 SNEGSKA (reference sequence). The V gene lost 0 bases and the J gene lost 0 bases, with 9 bases spanning the gap. In nucleotides, the CDR3 is TGCAGTGCTAGAGATGGAGGGGGCTCCTACAATGAGCAGTTCTTC. This encodes CSARDGGGSYNEQFF.

This clonotype was detected a few times. The rearrangement joins TRBV11-3 to TRBJ2-3; D unclear. Per the germline V gene, CDR1 is SGHNT and CDR2 is YENEEA. The CDR3 runs 12 residues. With 5 bases removed from V and 2 bases from J, the gap between germline ends came to 5 bases. The CDR3 sequence: CASSNLTDTQYF. In nucleotides, the CDR3 is TGTGCCAGCAGCAACCTCACAGATACGCAGTATTTT.

The chain's CDR3 is CASARGSSYEQYF. For the CDR3, the DNA is TGTGCCAGCGCCCGGGGGAGCTCCTACGAGCAGTACTTC. This chain links TRBV9 with TRBJ2-7; a possible D gene is TRBD2 (6 bases). V lost 7 bases to trimming and J lost 0 bases, with 11 bases between them. Looked up from germline, CDR1 is SGDLS and CDR2 is YYNGEE. CDR3 length: 13 amino acids. The full variable domain, in which reference TRBV9 and TRBJ2-7 provide the parts outside the CDR3, is DSGVTQTPKHLITATGQRVTLRCSPRSGDLSVYWYQQSLDQGLQFLIQYYNGEERAKGNILERFSAQQFPDLHSELNLSSLELGDSALYFCASARGSSYEQYFGPGTRLTVT.

The CDR3 DNA reads TGCGCCAGCAGCCCGACGACCCGGGGGCCCACCTCTATATTTACCTTC. Translated: CASSPTTRGPTSIFTF. The chain joins TRBV5-1 to TRBJ1-2, with D tentatively TRBD1 (6 bases). Trimming removed 4 bases from V and 14 bases from J, with 30 bases in between. Germline CDR1 is SGHRS and CDR2 is YFSETQ. The CDR3 covers 16 residues.